A selection of T cell receptor beta chains follows, all from one sample in a study of breast tumors, draining lymph nodes, adjacent tissues. TCRdb analysed the multiplex PCR reads with MiXCR anew, one entry per CDR3 protein. The data show about 120,000 distinct CDR3 sequences, about 20% seen once. Sequencing was performed on axillary lymph node tissue. The origin of the receptors is a female donor with breast cancer. Some clones in this sample may be carry-over from other donors' samples. Each CDR3 is given with its conserved first and last residue. A D gene is named only where the DNA matches it firmly. Clone size, where shown, is once, few, many, or a class for clones that have expanded.

d_gene,abundance,v_gene,j_gene,CDR3nt,CDR3aa
TRBD2,few,TRBV19,TRBJ2-6,TGTGCCAGTAGTAGTCTCAATAGCGGGAGGGCTGGGGCCAACGTCCTGACTTTC,CASSSLNSGRAGANVLTF
.,.,TRBV28,TRBJ1-5,TGTGCCTGCAGTTTAAGCCAAGGGGCCACGGACAGCAATCAGCCCCAGCATTTT,CACSLSQGATDSNQPQHF
TRBD2,many,TRBV2,TRBJ2-7,TGTGCCAGCAGACCGGGACTAGCTACCTACGAGCAGTACTTC,CASRPGLATYEQYF
.,many,TRBV7-9,TRBJ2-6,TGTGCCAGCAGCCCCCTCTCCCTCTCTGGGGCCAACGTCCTGACTTTC,CASSPLSLSGANVLTF
.,few,TRBV7-8,TRBJ2-3,TGTGCCAGCACCCGGACTCTCACCGGAGATACGCAGTATTTT,CASTRTLTGDTQYF
TRBD2,few,TRBV3-1,TRBJ2-3,TGTGCCAGCAGCCAAGTGGGACTAGCGGGGAAAAGCACAGATACGCAGTATTTT,CASSQVGLAGKSTDTQYF
TRBD1,many,TRBV30,TRBJ1-6,TGTGCCTGGACGGGACAGGTTAATTCACCCCTCCACTTT,CAWTGQVNSPLHF
.,few,TRBV28,TRBJ1-3,TGTGCCAGCAGTCCCAGTGGGGCTTACTCTGGAAACACCATTTATTTT,CASSPSGAYSGNTIYF
.,many,TRBV10-3,TRBJ2-2,TGTGCCATCAGTGATAGGTGGGACGGGGAGCTGTTTTTT,CAISDRWDGELFF
TRBD1,many,TRBV5-1,TRBJ2-1,TGCGCCAGCAGCTTGAAACAGGGGGCGAATGAGCAGTTCTTC,CASSLKQGANEQFF
TRBD2,many,TRBV4-2,TRBJ2-7,TGTGCCAGCAGCCAAGGGGCGGGACTAACCTACGAGCAGTACTTC,CASSQGAGLTYEQYF